This T cell receptor beta chain was documented in a study of T cell responses to AZD1222 COVID-19 vaccine. Findings and caveats of the study: Mostly white British, mostly female donors; authors suggested clonal diversity may be underestimated.

Measured with immunoSEQ multiplex PCR; TCRdb has only the in-frame clones, and not every one. Of approximately 190,000 clones listed, roughly 88% are singletons. On this clone itself: Antigen specificity is unknown.

This CDR3 has 14 amino acids. The V gene end was trimmed by 5 bases and the J gene end by 1 base; junction bases not matched to a gene: 4. Germline loops: CDR1 MNHEY, CDR2 SVGAGI. This TCR was recovered from an adult in good health. The material was peripheral blood, obtained on day 0 of AZD1222 vaccination. The V call is TRBV6-5, the J call TRBJ1-1, with TRBD1 identical over 7 bases. CDR3 bases: TGTGCCAGCAGTCTAAGACAGGGGAACACTGAAGCTTTCTTT. This codes for CASSLRQGNTEAFF.